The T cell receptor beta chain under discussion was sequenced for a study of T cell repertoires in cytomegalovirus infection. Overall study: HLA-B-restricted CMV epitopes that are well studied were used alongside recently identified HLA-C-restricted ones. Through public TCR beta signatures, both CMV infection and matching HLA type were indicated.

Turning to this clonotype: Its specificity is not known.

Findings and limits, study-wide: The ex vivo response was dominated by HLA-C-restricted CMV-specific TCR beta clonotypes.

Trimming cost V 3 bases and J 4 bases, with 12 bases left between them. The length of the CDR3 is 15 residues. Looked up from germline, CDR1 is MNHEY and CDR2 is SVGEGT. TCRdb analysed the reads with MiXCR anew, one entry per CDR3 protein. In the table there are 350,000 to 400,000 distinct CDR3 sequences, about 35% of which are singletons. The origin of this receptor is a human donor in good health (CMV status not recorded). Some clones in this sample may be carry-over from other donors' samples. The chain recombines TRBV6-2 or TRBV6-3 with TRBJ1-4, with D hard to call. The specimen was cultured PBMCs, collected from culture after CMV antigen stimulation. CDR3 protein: CASSYVRAVNEKLFF. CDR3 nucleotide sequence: TGTGCCAGCAGTTATGTTCGGGCCGTTAATGAAAAACTGTTTTTT.